These 2 T cell receptor beta chains were all obtained from the same sample, sequenced in a study of blood T cells in healthy people across ages. Together with a sample-barcoded 5' primer, a J-beta primer mix was included in a second PCR lasting about 7 to 11 cycles. TCRdb reanalysed the 5' RACE reads using MiXCR and keeps one entry per CDR3 protein. This sample has around 1,000,000 distinct CDR3 sequences, with less than 25% found just once. This sample also appeared in a second study, on T cells of mothers and their children.

The material sequenced was blood. The receptors here all came from a girl aged 2 to 9 in good health.

This clonotype has more than one count but fewer than ten. The chain links TRBV7-8 to TRBJ2-3; 12 bases map to TRBD2. This CDR3 is built from 16 residues. Trimming took 5 bases from V and 2 from J; bases not matched to a gene: 5. Germline V gene lookup returns CDR1 SGHVS and CDR2 FQNEAQ. The CDR3 is CASSKSSGGATDTQYF. In nucleotides, the CDR3 is TGTGCCAGCAGCAAATCTAGCGGGGGGGCCACAGATACGCAGTATTTT.

The chain couples TRBV9 to TRBJ2-7, with D perhaps matching TRBD1 or TRBD2 (6 bases each). Trimming removed 4 bases at V and 5 bases at J, with 16 bases between. The CDR3 extends over 14 amino acids. Per germline, CDR1 SGDLS and CDR2 YYNGEE. CDR3 amino acids: CASSSSDGGNEQYF. CDR3 nucleotide sequence: TGTGCCAGCAGCTCTTCAGACGGGGGCAACGAGCAGTACTTC.